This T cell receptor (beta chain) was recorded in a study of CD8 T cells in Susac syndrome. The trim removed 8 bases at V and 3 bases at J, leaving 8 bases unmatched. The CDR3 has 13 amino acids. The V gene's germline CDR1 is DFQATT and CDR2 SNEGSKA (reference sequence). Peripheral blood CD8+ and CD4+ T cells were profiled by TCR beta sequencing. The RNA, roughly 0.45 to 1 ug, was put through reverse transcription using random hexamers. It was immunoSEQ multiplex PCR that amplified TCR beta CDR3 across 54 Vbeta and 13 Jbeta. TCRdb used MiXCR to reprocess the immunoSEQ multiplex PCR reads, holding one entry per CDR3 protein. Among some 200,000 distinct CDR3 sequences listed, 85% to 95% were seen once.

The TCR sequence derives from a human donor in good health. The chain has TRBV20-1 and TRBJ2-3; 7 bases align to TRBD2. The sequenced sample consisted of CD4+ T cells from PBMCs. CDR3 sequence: CSTSVGGTDTQYF. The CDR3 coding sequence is TGCAGTACCAGTGTCGGGGGGACAGATACGCAGTATTTT.